These T cell receptor beta chains were read from a single sample in a study of T-cell reconstitution after alpha-beta-depleted transplantation in children. TCRdb processed the PCR reads anew with MiXCR; each CDR3 protein has one entry. Of around 76,000 distinct CDR3 sequences in the sample, around 18% were seen once. The sample in question was PBMCs, mostly from graft donor cells, obtained 360 days after TCRalphabeta/CD19-depleted stem cell transplant. These receptors were collected from a male patient under 10 years old who had a stem cell transplant for acute lymphoblastic leukemia, so the T cells may come from the graft donor. Both conserved end residues are part of each CDR3. The D gene is left open where the match is weak. Part of the rows lack a size; the others show once, few, many or a class for expanded clones.

v_gene	d_gene	abundance	j_gene	CDR3nt	CDR3aa
TRBV6-1	TRBD1	-	TRBJ2-1	TGTGCCAGCACTAGAGGACAGGGTTACAATGAGCAGTTCTTC	CASTRGQGYNEQFF
TRBV19	TRBD2	few	TRBJ2-1	TGTGCCAGTAGTACAGCGGGAGTTAGTTTGAGGAATGAGCAGTTCTTC	CASSTAGVSLRNEQFF
TRBV6-4	TRBD2	-	TRBJ2-7	TGTGCCAGCAGTGACTCGTGGGGGAGGGCCCACGAGCAGTACTTC	CASSDSWGRAHEQYF
TRBV5-5	TRBD2	-	TRBJ2-1	TGTGCCAGCAGCTTGGCGACTAGCATAGGTTTAAATGAGCAGTTCTTC	CASSLATSIGLNEQFF
TRBV7-7	TRBD1	-	TRBJ2-7	TGTGCCAGCAGCTTAGCGACAGGGGGGCAGTACTTC	CASSLATGGQYF
TRBV7-9	TRBD1	many	TRBJ1-2	TGTGCCAGCAGCTTAGCGGGGGGACAGAGCTATGGCTACACCTTC	CASSLAGGQSYGYTF
TRBV7-6	TRBD2	-	TRBJ2-7	TGTGCCAGCAGCCCCGGGACTAGCCCCTACGAGCAGTACTTC	CASSPGTSPYEQYF
TRBV10-3	TRBD1	-	TRBJ2-2	TGTGCCACCAGACAGGGGGCTGGGGAGCTGTTTTTT	CATRQGAGELFF
TRBV6-5	TRBD1	many	TRBJ2-7	TGTGCCAGCAGTAACTACCGGGACAGGGGGGTCCACGAGCAGTACTTC	CASSNYRDRGVHEQYF
TRBV20-1	TRBD2	many	TRBJ2-2	TGCAGTGCTAGAACTACTAGCGGGAGTTTCGGGGAGCTGTTTTTT	CSARTTSGSFGELFF
TRBV5-6	-	-	TRBJ2-6	TGTGCCAGCAGCCTCTTGGCGGCTGGGGCCAACGTCCTGACTTTC	CASSLLAAGANVLTF
TRBV10-3	-	-	TRBJ2-5	TGTGCCACGCAGCTATCAGGAAAAGAGACCCAGTACTTC	CATQLSGKETQYF
TRBV20-1	-	-	TRBJ2-7	TGCAGTGCTAGAGTGTTGTACGAGCAGTACTTC	CSARVLYEQYF
TRBV28	TRBD2	-	TRBJ2-7	TGTGCCAGCAGTGGGACTAGCGGGAGGTCGCCGCTCTACGAGCAGTACTTC	CASSGTSGRSPLYEQYF
TRBV6-5	-	-	TRBJ2-5	TGTGCCAGCAGTTACTCGAAGGGGATGGAGACCCAGTACTTC	CASSYSKGMETQYF
TRBV2	TRBD1	few	TRBJ1-1	TGTGCCAGCGCGGGACAGCCCATGAACACTGAAGCTTTCTTT	CASAGQPMNTEAFF
TRBV12-3/TRBV12-4	TRBD2	few	TRBJ2-7	TGTGCCAGCAGTTTAGCCTACGGGGGGTCCGAGCAGTACTTC	CASSLAYGGSEQYF
TRBV5-1	-	-	TRBJ2-3	TGCGCCAGCAGCACGGACTCGGCTACGCAGTATTTT	CASSTDSATQYF
TRBV12-3/TRBV12-4	-	few	TRBJ2-2	TGTGCCAGCAGTTTGCGGCCCGGGGAGCTGTTTTTT	CASSLRPGELFF
TRBV11-2	-	-	TRBJ2-2	TGTGCCAGCAGCTGGGGTCATCCTTCCACCGGGGAGCTGTTTTTT	CASSWGHPSTGELFF
TRBV6-1	-	-	TRBJ2-3	TGTGCCAGCAGTCCGCGGGGCTCAGGTTACACAGATACGCAGTATTTT	CASSPRGSGYTDTQYF
TRBV3-1	TRBD1	-	TRBJ2-7	TGTGCCAGCAGTGCCGGGACAGGGATCTACGAGCAGTACTTC	CASSAGTGIYEQYF
TRBV4-1	TRBD2	few	TRBJ2-5	TGCGCCAGCAGCCAAGAAAGGGGAATAGCGGGGCACCAAGAGACCCAGTACTTC	CASSQERGIAGHQETQYF
TRBV6-5	TRBD1	many	TRBJ2-4	TGTGCCAGCAGTTACCTGGGACAGCCGGGCCCCAAAAACATTCAGTACTTC	CASSYLGQPGPKNIQYF
TRBV1	-	-	TRBJ2-2	TGCACCAGCAGCCATAGGCGGGAGCCCTACACCGGGGAGCTGTTTTTT	CTSSHRREPYTGELFF
TRBV19	TRBD2	few	TRBJ2-7	TGTGCCAGTAGTATAGGCCTAGCGGGAGGCGAGCAGTACTTC	CASSIGLAGGEQYF
TRBV5-1	TRBD1	-	TRBJ2-3	TGCGCCAGCAGCTCACAGGGGGCAGATACGCAGTATTTT	CASSSQGADTQYF
TRBV12-3/TRBV12-4	-	-	TRBJ2-2	TGTGCCAGCAAGGCGCCCCTTCCGGGCGGGGAGCTGTTTTTT	CASKAPLPGGELFF
TRBV7-7	-	many	TRBJ2-5	TGTGCCAGCAGCTTACTGGGAGAGACCCAGTACTTC	CASSLLGETQYF
TRBV12-3/TRBV12-4	-	many	TRBJ2-1	TGTGCCAGCAGTTTAGCAGGAGGCCCACCCGAGCGTTTCTTC	CASSLAGGPPERFF
TRBV12-3/TRBV12-4	TRBD1	-	TRBJ2-3	TGTGCCTTCAGTTTAGCCATCGGACAGGGAGTTCGGACAGATACGCAGTATTTT	CAFSLAIGQGVRTDTQYF
TRBV25-1	-	-	TRBJ2-7	TGTGCCAGCAGTGACAGGTTCAGCTCCTACGAGCAGTACTTC	CASSDRFSSYEQYF
TRBV5-1	-	few	TRBJ2-5	TGCGCCAGCAGCTTGGTGGCAGGACGGGAGACCCAGTACTTC	CASSLVAGRETQYF
TRBV7-9	-	-	TRBJ2-3	TGTGCCAGCAGCCAACGGACCTCCCCCCGGGGAGATACGCAGTATTTT	CASSQRTSPRGDTQYF
TRBV7-9	-	-	TRBJ2-7	TGTGCCAGCAGCTTACCCCCCGGGGGATCCTACGAGCAGTACTTC	CASSLPPGGSYEQYF
TRBV7-6	TRBD1	-	TRBJ2-1	TGTGCCAGCAGCCCGACGGGACAGGGCTCTTACAATGAGCAGTTCTTC	CASSPTGQGSYNEQFF
TRBV4-2	-	few	TRBJ2-7	TGTGCCAGCAGCCAAGGCGCGGCCCCAATCTACGAGCAGTACTTC	CASSQGAAPIYEQYF
TRBV7-9	-	few	TRBJ2-6	TGTGCAAGCAGCTCCTGGACAGTCAACTCTGGGGCCAACGTCCTGACTTTC	CASSSWTVNSGANVLTF
TRBV6-5	-	-	TRBJ1-3	TGTGCCAGCAGTTACTCGAAAGGAAACACCATATATTTT	CASSYSKGNTIYF
TRBV11-2	-	many	TRBJ1-2	TGTGCCAGCAGCTTAGATTCGAGTCTCTATGGCTACACCTTC	CASSLDSSLYGYTF
TRBV24-1	-	-	TRBJ2-5	TGTGCCACCAGTTCATCCCCTAAGGGGACCCAGTACTTC	CATSSSPKGTQYF
TRBV7-7	-	many	TRBJ2-1	TGTGCTAGCAGCTTAGGCGGGCTACAAAATGAGCAGTTCTTC	CASSLGGLQNEQFF
TRBV4-1	TRBD1	-	TRBJ2-7	TGCGCCAGCAGCCAAGCCCCGGGACAGGGAATATACGAGCAGTACTTC	CASSQAPGQGIYEQYF
TRBV12-3/TRBV12-4	-	-	TRBJ2-1	TGTGCCAGCAGCGCCGTTCCCAGCTCCTACAATGAGCAGTTCTTC	CASSAVPSSYNEQFF
TRBV6-5	-	many	TRBJ1-4	TGTGCCAGCAGTTACGACTTGGGAGCAACTAATGAAAAACTGTTTTTT	CASSYDLGATNEKLFF
TRBV12-3/TRBV12-4	TRBD2	-	TRBJ2-7	TGTGCCAGCAGTACTAGCGGGAAGAGGACCTACGAGCAGTACTTC	CASSTSGKRTYEQYF
TRBV5-1	-	few	TRBJ2-7	TGCGCCAGCAGCTTGACGTATCGGGGCACTAGCCCTGCCCTCTCCTACGAGCAGTACTTC	CASSLTYRGTSPALSYEQYF
TRBV5-1	TRBD2	few	TRBJ2-2	TGCGCCAGCAGCCAGCAGACGGGGGGCACCGGGGAGCTGTTTTTT	CASSQQTGGTGELFF
TRBV4-2	TRBD2	-	TRBJ2-7	TGTGCCAGCAGCCAACGGCTAGCGGGAGTGACTTACGAGCAGTACTTC	CASSQRLAGVTYEQYF
TRBV30	-	-	TRBJ2-2	TGTGCCTGGAGAGCTTCCAACACCGGGGAGCTGTTTTTT	CAWRASNTGELFF
TRBV2	-	few	TRBJ2-3	TGTGCCAGCATGGACACTCGCACAGATACGCAGTATTTT	CASMDTRTDTQYF
TRBV29-1	TRBD1	-	TRBJ2-1	TGCAGCGTTGAAGGGGACAGCCAAGTCTCCTACAATGAGCAGTTCTTC	CSVEGDSQVSYNEQFF
TRBV12-3/TRBV12-4	-	-	TRBJ1-1	TGTGCCAGCAGTTTTTTGGGGCTCACTGAAGCTTTCTTT	CASSFLGLTEAFF
TRBV7-9	-	few	TRBJ1-5	TGTGCCAGCAGCCGGACGGACGACAGGCAGCCCCAGCATTTT	CASSRTDDRQPQHF
TRBV6-5	TRBD1	many	TRBJ2-7	TGTGCCAGCAGTTATGGGGACAGGGTCTACGAGCAGTACTTC	CASSYGDRVYEQYF
TRBV11-2	TRBD1	-	TRBJ1-1	TGTGCCAGCAGCTACGGACAGGGGTGGGGAAACACTGAAGCTTTCTTT	CASSYGQGWGNTEAFF
TRBV7-9	-	-	TRBJ2-2	TGTGCCAGCAGTCCCACGGACGGTCTGAACACCGGGGAGCTGTTTTTT	CASSPTDGLNTGELFF
TRBV6-1	-	-	TRBJ2-7	TGTGCCAGCAGTGAAGTAGGTGGGTTCGCGTACGAGCACTACTTC	CASSEVGGFAYEHYF
TRBV4-1	TRBD2	-	TRBJ2-1	TGCGCCAGCAGCCAAGTTTTTATAGGACTAGCGGGGTACAATGAGCAGTTCTTC	CASSQVFIGLAGYNEQFF